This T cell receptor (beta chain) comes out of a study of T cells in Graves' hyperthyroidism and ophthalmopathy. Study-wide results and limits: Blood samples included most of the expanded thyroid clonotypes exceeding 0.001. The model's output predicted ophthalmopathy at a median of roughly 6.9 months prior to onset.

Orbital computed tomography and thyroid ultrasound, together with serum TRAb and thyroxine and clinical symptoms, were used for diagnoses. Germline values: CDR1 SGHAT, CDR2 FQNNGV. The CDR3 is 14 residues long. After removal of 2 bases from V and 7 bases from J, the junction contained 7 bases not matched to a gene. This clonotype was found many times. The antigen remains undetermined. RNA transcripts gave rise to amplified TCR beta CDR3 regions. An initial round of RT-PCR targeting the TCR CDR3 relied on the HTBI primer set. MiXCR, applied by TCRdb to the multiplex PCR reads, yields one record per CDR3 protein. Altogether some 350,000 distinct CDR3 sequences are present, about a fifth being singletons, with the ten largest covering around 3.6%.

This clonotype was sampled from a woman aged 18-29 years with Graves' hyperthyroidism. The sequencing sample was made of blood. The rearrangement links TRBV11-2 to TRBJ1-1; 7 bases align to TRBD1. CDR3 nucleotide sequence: TGTGCCAGCAGCTTATGGGACAGACCATTTGAAGCTTTCTTT. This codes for CASSLWDRPFEAFF.